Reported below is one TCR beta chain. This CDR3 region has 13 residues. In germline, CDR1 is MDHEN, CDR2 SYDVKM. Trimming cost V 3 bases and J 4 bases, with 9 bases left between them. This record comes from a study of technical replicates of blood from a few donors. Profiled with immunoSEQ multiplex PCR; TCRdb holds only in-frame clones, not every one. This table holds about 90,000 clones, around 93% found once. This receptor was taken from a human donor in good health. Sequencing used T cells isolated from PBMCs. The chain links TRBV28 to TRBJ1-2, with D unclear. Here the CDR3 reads CASSLAEGYGYTF. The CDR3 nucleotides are TGTGCCAGCAGTTTGGCGGAGGGCTATGGCTACACCTTC.